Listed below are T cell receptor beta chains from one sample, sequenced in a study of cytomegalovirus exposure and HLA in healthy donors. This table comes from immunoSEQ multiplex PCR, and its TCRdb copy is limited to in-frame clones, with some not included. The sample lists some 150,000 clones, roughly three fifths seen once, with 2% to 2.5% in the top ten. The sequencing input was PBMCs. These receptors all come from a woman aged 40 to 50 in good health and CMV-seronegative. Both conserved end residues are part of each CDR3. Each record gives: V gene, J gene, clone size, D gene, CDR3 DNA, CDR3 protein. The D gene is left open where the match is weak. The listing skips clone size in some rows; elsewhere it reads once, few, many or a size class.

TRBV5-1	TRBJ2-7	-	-	TGCGCCAGCAGCTTGCAGATCTCCAGGTTGGATCCGTACGAGCAGTACTTC	CASSLQISRLDPYEQYF
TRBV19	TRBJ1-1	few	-	TGTGCCAGTAGTTTCGGGGATGAAGCTTTCTTT	CASSFGDEAFF
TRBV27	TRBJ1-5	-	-	TGTGCCAGCAGGCCCGGGGGGGGCAATCAGCCCCAGCATTTT	CASRPGGGNQPQHF
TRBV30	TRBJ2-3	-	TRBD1	TGTGCCTGGAGTCCAGGGGGCTCAGATACGCAGTATTTT	CAWSPGGSDTQYF
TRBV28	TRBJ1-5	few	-	TGTGCCAGCACCCCCCCGGATGAGGATCAGCCCCAGCATTTT	CASTPPDEDQPQHF
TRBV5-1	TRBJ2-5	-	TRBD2	TGCGCCAGCGGCGAAACTAGCGGAAAAGAGACCCAGTACTTC	CASGETSGKETQYF
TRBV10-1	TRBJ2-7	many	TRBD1	TGCGCCAGCTCCAGGGGGACATCCGAGCAGTACTTC	CASSRGTSEQYF
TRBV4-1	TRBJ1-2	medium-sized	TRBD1	TGCGCCAGCAGCCAAGACCAGGGACAGGTCCTTTTCTATGGCTACACCTTC	CASSQDQGQVLFYGYTF
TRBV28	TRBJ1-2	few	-	TGTGCCATTTACGGCAGGGTCGTTAGGGGTGGCTACACCTTC	CAIYGRVVRGGYTF
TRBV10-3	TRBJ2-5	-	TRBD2	TGTGCCATCAGTGACCCGGGACTAGGCTTTCGAGGAGAGACCCAGTACTTC	CAISDPGLGFRGETQYF
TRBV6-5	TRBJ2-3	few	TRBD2	TGTGCCAGCAGTCAGACTAGCGGGGGAGATACGCAGTATTTT	CASSQTSGGDTQYF
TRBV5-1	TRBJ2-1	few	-	TGCGCCAGCAGCTCTGGGGGGGGCGGGCCGCACAATGAGCAGTTCTTC	CASSSGGGGPHNEQFF
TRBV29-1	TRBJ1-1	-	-	TGCAGCGTTGCCGGGTCCTTAAGGGTTGCGGGGCCGAACACTGAAGCTTTCTTT	CSVAGSLRVAGPNTEAFF
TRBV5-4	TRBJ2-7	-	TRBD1	TGTGCCAGCAGCGGAGGGACAGGGGGCTTGTACGAGCAGTACTTC	CASSGGTGGLYEQYF
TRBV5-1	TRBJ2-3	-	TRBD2	TGCGCCAGCAGCTTGGGGTTGGCTAGCGGCATCACAGATACGCAGTATTTT	CASSLGLASGITDTQYF
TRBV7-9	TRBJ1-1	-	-	TGTGCCAGCAGCTTAGGTGGTGGTACAGGGACGACTGAAGCTTTCTTT	CASSLGGGTGTTEAFF
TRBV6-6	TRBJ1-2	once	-	TGTGCCATCAGGGGAGGGGGGGATAACTATGGCTACACCTTC	CAIRGGGDNYGYTF
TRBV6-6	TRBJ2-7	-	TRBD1	TGTGCCAGCCGGGACAGGGCCCCCTACGAGCAGTACTTC	CASRDRAPYEQYF
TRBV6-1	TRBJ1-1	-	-	TGTGCCAGCAGTGGGGATAGACAGTCTGCTGAAGCTTTCTTT	CASSGDRQSAEAFF
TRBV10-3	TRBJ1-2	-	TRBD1	TGTGCCATCAGTGATCTAACAGGGGGAAAAGCCATCTATGGCTACACCTTC	CAISDLTGGKAIYGYTF
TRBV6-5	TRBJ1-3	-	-	TGTGCCAGCAGGAGGACAGTCTCTGGAAACACCATATATTTT	CASRRTVSGNTIYF
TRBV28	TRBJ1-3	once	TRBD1	TGTGCCAGCAAAGGACAGGAAATTGCTGGAAACACCATATATTTT	CASKGQEIAGNTIYF
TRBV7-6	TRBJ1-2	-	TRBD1	TGTGCCAGCAGCTCCCGACAGGGAGAGGGCTACACCTTC	CASSSRQGEGYTF
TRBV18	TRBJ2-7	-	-	TGTGCCAGCTCACAGATGACAGCCGCCTACGAGCAGTACTTC	CASSQMTAAYEQYF
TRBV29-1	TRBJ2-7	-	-	TGCAGCACCGGGGGACTGGGGTACGAGCAGTACTTC	CSTGGLGYEQYF
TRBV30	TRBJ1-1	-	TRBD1	TGTGCCTGCACGGGACAGCTGAACACTGAAGCTTTCTTT	CACTGQLNTEAFF
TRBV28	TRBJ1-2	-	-	TGTGCCAGCAGTTTAGAGGCGCGGTATGGCTACACCTTC	CASSLEARYGYTF
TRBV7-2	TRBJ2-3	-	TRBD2	TGTGCCAGCAGCTTTAGACTAGCGGGGGCCGATACGCAGTATTTT	CASSFRLAGADTQYF
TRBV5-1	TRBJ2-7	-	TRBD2	TGCGCCAGCAGCGGTAGCGGGGGACGCTCCTACGAGCAGTACTTC	CASSGSGGRSYEQYF
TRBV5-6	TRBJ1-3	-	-	TGTGCCAGCGGGTCGGGGGTCGCTGGAAACACCATATATTTT	CASGSGVAGNTIYF
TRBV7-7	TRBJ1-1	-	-	TGTGCCAGCAGCCGTCCTCCTGACACCAACACTGAAGCTTTCTTT	CASSRPPDTNTEAFF
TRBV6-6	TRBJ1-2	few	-	TGTGCCAGCAGTTACGGCCAGAATGGCTACACCTTC	CASSYGQNGYTF
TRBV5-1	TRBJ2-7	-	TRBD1	TGCGCCAGCAGCTTGACAGGGGTCTACGAGCAGTACTTC	CASSLTGVYEQYF
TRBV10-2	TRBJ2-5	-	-	TGCGCCACCAAGTTTGTACAGGGAATTCAAGAGACCCAGTACTTC	CATKFVQGIQETQYF
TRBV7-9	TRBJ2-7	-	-	TGTGCCAGCAGCTTAAAGGCGGACTCCTACGAGCAGTACTTC	CASSLKADSYEQYF
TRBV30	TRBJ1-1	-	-	TGTGCCTGGCTCAGGGTTTACACTGAAGCTTTCTTT	CAWLRVYTEAFF
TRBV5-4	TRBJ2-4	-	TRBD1	TGTGCCGGTACAGGGGGCATGGGGGGAAACATTCAGTACTTC	CAGTGGMGGNIQYF
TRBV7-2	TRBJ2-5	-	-	TGTGCCAGCAGCTCCGCCGGGGTACGGGAGACCCAGTACTTC	CASSSAGVRETQYF
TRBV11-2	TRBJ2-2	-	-	TGTGCCAGCAGCTTTAGCTATTTATTGACCGGGGAGCTGTTTTTT	CASSFSYLLTGELFF
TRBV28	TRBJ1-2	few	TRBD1	TGTGCCAGCAGTTCGGGGGGACAGGGGGCGACCTATGGCTACACCTTC	CASSSGGQGATYGYTF
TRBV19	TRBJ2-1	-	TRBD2	TGTGCCAGTAGTCCCACCGGGGGGGCCTTTGAGCAGTTCTTC	CASSPTGGAFEQFF
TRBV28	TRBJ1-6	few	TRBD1	TGTGCCAGCAGTTTGCTGATGACAGGGGGTGGGTCACCCCTCCACTTT	CASSLLMTGGGSPLHF
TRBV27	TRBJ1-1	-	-	TGTGCCAGCAGTTTACGGGTCTACACTGAAGCTTCCTTT	CASSLRVYTEASF
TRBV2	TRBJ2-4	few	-	TGTGCCAGCACCCGAGAGGGGGGGGCGGGGAACATTCAGTACTTC	CASTREGGAGNIQYF
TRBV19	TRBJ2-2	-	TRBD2	TGTGCCAGTAGAGGGTCTAGCGGTAACACCGGGGAGCTGTTTTTT	CASRGSSGNTGELFF
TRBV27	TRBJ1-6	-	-	TGTGCCAGCAGTTTGAAAAGATCGGGAGATTCACCCCTCCACTTT	CASSLKRSGDSPLHF
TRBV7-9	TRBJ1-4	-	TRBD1	TGTGCCAGCAGCCCGGGACAGGGGACAACTAATGAAAAACTGTTTTTT	CASSPGQGTTNEKLFF
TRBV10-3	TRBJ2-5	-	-	TGTGCCATCAGTGAGTCGAAAGGGAGCAGTACCCAAGAGACCCAGTACTTC	CAISESKGSSTQETQYF
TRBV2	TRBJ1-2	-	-	TGTGCCAGCAGTGTAGGGAGGCTGGACTTC	CASSVGRLDF